This TCR beta chain was found in a study of cytomegalovirus exposure and HLA in healthy donors. Study-level points and caveats: TCR beta V segments were, for the most part, productive about 87% or about 30% of the time in an earlier analysis.

The PCR used 60 Vbeta and 13 Jbeta primers. Libraries were prepared by immunoSEQ multiplex PCR; TCRdb keeps only in-frame clonotypes and omits some of them. The sample shows almost 200,000 clones, around 81% of them seen only once. Of note for this clone: Its antigen is unidentified.

This clonotype was obtained from a man between 25 and 39 years old in good health and CMV-seronegative. The sequencing sample was made of PBMCs.

The CDR3 nucleotides are TGTGCCAGCAACGGTCGGGTTACAGATACGCAGTATTTT. It codes for CASNGRVTDTQYF. The rearrangement links TRBV21-1 to TRBJ2-3; TRBD2, the D gene given by the table, was not confirmed from the DNA. TRBV21-1 is given as a pseudogene. The CDR3 covers 13 residues.